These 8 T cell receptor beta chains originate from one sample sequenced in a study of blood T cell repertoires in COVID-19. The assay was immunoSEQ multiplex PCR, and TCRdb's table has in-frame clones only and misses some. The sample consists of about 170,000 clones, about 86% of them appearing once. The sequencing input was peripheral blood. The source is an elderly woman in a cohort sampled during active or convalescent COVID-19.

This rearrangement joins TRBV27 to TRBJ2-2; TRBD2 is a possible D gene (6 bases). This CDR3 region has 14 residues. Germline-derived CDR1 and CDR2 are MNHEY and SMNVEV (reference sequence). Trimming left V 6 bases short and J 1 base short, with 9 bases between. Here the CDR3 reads CASRRDRNTGELFF. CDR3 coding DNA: TGTGCCAGCAGGCGGGACCGGAACACCGGGGAGCTGTTTTTT.

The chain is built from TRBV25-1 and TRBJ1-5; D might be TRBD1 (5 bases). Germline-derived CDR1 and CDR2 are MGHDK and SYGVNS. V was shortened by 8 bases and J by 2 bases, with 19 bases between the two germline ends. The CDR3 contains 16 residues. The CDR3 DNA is TGTGCCAGCGCTACCGGCAGGGTGGATCGCAATCAGCCCCAGCATTTT. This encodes CASATGRVDRNQPQHF.

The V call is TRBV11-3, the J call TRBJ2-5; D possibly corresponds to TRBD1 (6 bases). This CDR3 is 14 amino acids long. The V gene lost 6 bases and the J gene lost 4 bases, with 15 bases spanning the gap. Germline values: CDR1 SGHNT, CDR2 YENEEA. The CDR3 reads CASSRDTMRETQYF. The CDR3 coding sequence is TGTGCCAGCAGTCGGGACACCATGCGAGAGACCCAGTACTTC.

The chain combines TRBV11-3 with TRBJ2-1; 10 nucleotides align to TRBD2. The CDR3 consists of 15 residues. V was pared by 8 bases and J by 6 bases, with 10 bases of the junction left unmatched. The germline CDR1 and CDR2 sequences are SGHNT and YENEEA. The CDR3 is CASGVSGGAGNEQFF. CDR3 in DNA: TGTGCCAGCGGTGTAAGCGGGGGGGCGGGCAATGAGCAGTTCTTC.

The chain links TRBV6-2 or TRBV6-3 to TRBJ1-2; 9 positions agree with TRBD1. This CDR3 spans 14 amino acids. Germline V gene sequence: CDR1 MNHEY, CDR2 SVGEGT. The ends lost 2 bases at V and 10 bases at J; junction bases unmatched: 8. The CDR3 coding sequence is TGTGCCAGCAGTTACGGGACAGGGTTAAGCGTCTACACCTTC. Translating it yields CASSYGTGLSVYTF.

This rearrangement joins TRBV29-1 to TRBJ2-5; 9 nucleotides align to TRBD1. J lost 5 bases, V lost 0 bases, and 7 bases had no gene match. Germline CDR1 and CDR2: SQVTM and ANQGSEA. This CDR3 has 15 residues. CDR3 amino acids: CSVEDPGQGWETQYF. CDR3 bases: TGCAGCGTTGAAGATCCGGGACAGGGCTGGGAGACCCAGTACTTC.

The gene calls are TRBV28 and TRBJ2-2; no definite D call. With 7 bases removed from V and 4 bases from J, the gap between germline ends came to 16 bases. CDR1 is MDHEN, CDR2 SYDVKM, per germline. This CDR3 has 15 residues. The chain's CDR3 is CASTLVTLGTGELFF. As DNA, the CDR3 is TGTGCCAGCACCCTGGTGACTCTCGGCACCGGGGAGCTGTTTTTT.

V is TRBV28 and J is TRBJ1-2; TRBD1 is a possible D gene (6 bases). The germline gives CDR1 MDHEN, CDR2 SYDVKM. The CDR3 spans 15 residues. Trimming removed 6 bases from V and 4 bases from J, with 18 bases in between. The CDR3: CASSLAGGEPYGYTF. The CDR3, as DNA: TGTGCCAGCAGCTTGGCGGGGGGCGAACCCTATGGCTACACCTTC.